The clone carrying this TCR beta chain has only one observation. The antigen is unknown. TCRdb's copy holds only in-frame clones and misses some; the assay was immunoSEQ multiplex PCR. The repertoire holds roughly 100,000 clones, about 90% seen once, with roughly 0.79% in the top ten. The source of the sample is a study of OX40 agonist ivuxolimab in advanced cancers. Study-level background: Patients in the trial were receiving intravenous ivuxolimab every 2 weeks, at doses of 0.01 to 10 mg/kg.

Overall study findings and caveats: Also showing low normalized T-cell clonal expansion were some of the nonresponders. At 0.1 to 3.0 mg/kg and by week 6, CD4+ and CD8+ T cells in the blood had expanded clonally. Expanded peripheral T cells had an undetermined antigen specificity.

Germline lookup yields CDR1 MNHEY and CDR2 SVGAGI. The CDR3 extends over 15 amino acids. Trimming took 6 bases from V and 0 from J, leaving 12 bases between them. This rearrangement joins TRBV6-5 to TRBJ1-5; D call uncertain. This TCR was sampled from an adult with an advanced solid tumor such as melanoma, head and neck, liver or kidney cancer. Specimen: CD4+ or CD8+ T cells sorted from blood, collected in a trial of the OX40 agonist ivuxolimab. CDR3 sequence (DNA): TGTGCCAGCAGCAAGGACGGAAATAGCAATCAGCCCCAGCATTTT. This codes for CASSKDGNSNQPQHF.